This T cell receptor beta chain was profiled in a study of neurological immune-mediated disorders. The germline V gene encodes CDR1 SEHNR and CDR2 FQNEAQ (reference sequence). The CDR3 totals 17 residues. Trimming took 3 bases from V and 3 from J; bases not matched to a gene: 13. Findings and limits, study-wide: The expanded clones of different subjects shared no CDR3 amino acid sequences (suggesting private repertoires in all groups).

CD4+ or CD8+ T cells, about 960,000 per library, were used for sorted libraries. This clonotype was recorded many times. The antigen remains unidentified. 5'RACE employing 10-nucleotide random UMIs yielded the cDNA. TCRdb redid the calling of the 5' RACE reads with MiXCR, one entry per CDR3 protein. The sample has around 31,000 distinct CDR3 sequences, about 4% seen once. The sequencing input was CD4+ T cells from blood. The rearrangement joins TRBV7-9 to TRBJ2-7, with 8 bases lining up with TRBD1. The TCR originated in a woman between 40 and 50 years old in good health. The CDR3 protein is CASSFRAGQGGGYEQYF. The CDR3 DNA sequence: TGTGCCAGCAGCTTTCGAGCTGGACAGGGAGGTGGCTACGAGCAGTACTTC.